Following are 25 T cell receptor beta chains from one sample sequenced in a study of beta chain features in type 1 diabetes. Findings and caveats of the study: All four CD4+ subsets from Type 1 diabetes patients carried moderately but significantly shorter TCRB CDR3s.

Investigators reverse transcribed all isolated RNA, so they sequenced expressed TCRB transcripts. Using immunoSEQ multiplex PCR, the repertoire was profiled, and TCRdb retains in-frame clones only, with some absent. The table has 400,000 or so clones, 8.5% to 10% seen once. These TCRs are of unknown antigen specificity. Sequenced material: central memory CD4+ T cells from blood. The receptors were sampled from a man in his thirties or forties with type 1 diabetes.

This clone has ten or more counts. This chain uses TRBV7-2 with TRBJ1-5; D is perhaps TRBD1 (5 bases). Germline V CDR1 and CDR2: SGHTA, FQGNSA. This CDR3 region has 15 residues. The V and J ends lost 3 bases and 3 bases respectively, with 12 bases between them. The CDR3 is CASSLSTALNQPQHF. The CDR3 DNA follows: TGTGCCAGCAGCTTGTCGACAGCGCTCAATCAGCCCCAGCATTTT.

This clone was recorded a few times. V and J are TRBV2 and TRBJ1-1; the D is unclear. Trimming cost V 4 bases and J 1 base, with 10 bases left between them. From germline, CDR1 is SNHLY and CDR2 FYNNEI. This CDR3 is built from 14 residues. The CDR3 spells CASSAVTKNTEAFF. CDR3 in DNA: TGTGCCAGCAGTGCCGTCACAAAGAACACTGAAGCTTTCTTT.

The J gene is TRBJ2-3, the V gene TRBV4-2; D might be TRBD1 (6 bases). V was cut by 1 base and J by 0 bases, with 11 bases left in between. Germline V CDR1 and CDR2: LGHNA, YNFKEQ. The CDR3 runs to 16 residues. The CDR3 coding sequence is TGTGCCAGCAGCCAAGGGGGACAACCTAGCACAGATACGCAGTATTTT. This sequence encodes CASSQGGQPSTDTQYF.

This clone was seen a handful of times. The V and J genes are TRBV4-3 and TRBJ2-3; TRBD2 matches at 9 bases. This CDR3 contains 18 residues. The V gene's germline CDR1 is LGHNA and CDR2 YSLEER. V lost 0 bases and J lost 4; bases outside the gene matches: 11. Here the CDR3 DNA reads TGCGCCAGCAGCCAAGAAACACTGGGTAGCGGGAGACCAGATACGCAGTATTTT. Its translation is CASSQETLGSGRPDTQYF.

The chain links TRBV7-2 to TRBJ1-1; 7 nucleotides align to TRBD1. The germline CDR1 and CDR2 sequences are SGHTA and FQGNSA. V dropped 8 bases and J dropped 2; count of bases not matched to a gene: 5. CDR3 size: 13 residues. The CDR3 DNA follows: TGTGCCAGCCGGGACAGCATTAACACTGAAGCTTTCTTT. Residues: CASRDSINTEAFF. Together with reference TRBV7-2 and TRBJ1-1, the CDR3 gives the full variable domain: GAGVSQSPSNKVTEKGKDVELRCDPISGHTALYWYRQSLGQGLEFLIYFQGNSAPDKSGLPSDRFSAERTGGSVSTLTIQRTQQEDSAVYLCASRDSINTEAFFGQGTRLTVV.

This clone showed up just a few times. The CDR3 reads CASSSPGGALYEQYF. Written as DNA, the CDR3 is TGTGCCAGCAGTTCTCCCGGGGGAGCCCTCTACGAGCAGTACTTC. This chain joins TRBV28 and TRBJ2-7, with D tentatively TRBD2 (6 bases). Trimming stripped 4 bases from V and 3 bases from J, with 16 bases between. This CDR3 is 15 amino acids long. The germline CDR1 and CDR2 sequences are MDHEN and SYDVKM.

There are many counts of this clone. The V call is TRBV18, the J call TRBJ1-4, with D uncertain. Per the germline V gene, CDR1 is KGHSH and CDR2 is LQKENI. This CDR3 is built from 13 residues. V gave up 3 bases and J gave up 8 bases, with 10 bases separating them. Here the CDR3 DNA reads TGTGCCAGCTCACCCTCTGTACAAGAAAAACTGTTTTTT. It specifies CASSPSVQEKLFF.

This chain joins TRBV25-1 and TRBJ2-1; maybe TRBD2 (5 bases). Trimming left V 4 bases short and J 3 bases short, with 10 bases between. Germline V CDR1 and CDR2: MGHDK, SYGVNS. The CDR3 runs 14 residues. CDR3 nucleotide sequence: TGTGCCAGCAGTGGGAACCGGGACTACAATGAGCAGTTCTTC. This sequence encodes CASSGNRDYNEQFF.

The chain is built from TRBV7-9 and TRBJ2-1; tentatively, D is TRBD1 (8 bases). Deletions cut 4 bases from V and 0 bases from J, with 10 bases between. The CDR3 sequence is 15 residues long. Germline CDR1 is SEHNR and CDR2 is FQNEAQ (reference sequence). CDR3 loop: CASSYRGGSYNEQFF. Written as DNA, the CDR3 is TGTGCCAGCAGCTACAGGGGGGGCTCCTACAATGAGCAGTTCTTC.

The CDR3 loop is CASSLKGVSTEAFF. The CDR3 region has the DNA TGTGCCAGCAGTTTAAAAGGGGTTAGCACTGAAGCTTTCTTT. This rearrangement joins TRBV27 to TRBJ1-1; TRBD1 is a possible D gene (5 bases). Germline V gene lookup returns CDR1 MNHEY and CDR2 SMNVEV (reference sequence). CDR3 length equals 14 residues. Trimming cost V 2 bases and J 4 bases, with 11 bases left between them.

This clone was counted ten times or more. The V call is TRBV5-1, the J call TRBJ2-2; 9 bases are a match to TRBD2. The length of the CDR3 is 16 residues. Germline loops: CDR1 SGHRS, CDR2 YFSETQ. V was pared by 2 bases and J by 4 bases, with 6 bases of the junction left unmatched. In DNA form, the CDR3 reads TGCGCCAGCAGCTTTATAGCGGGAGCGGCCACCGGGGAGCTGTTTTTT. This sequence encodes CASSFIAGAATGELFF.

This clone has ten or more counts. The chain is built from TRBV7-9 and TRBJ1-1, with unresolved D. Germline CDR1 is SEHNR and CDR2 is FQNEAQ (reference sequence). CDR3 size: 14 residues. V was shortened by 0 bases and J by 5 bases, with 10 bases between the two germline ends. The CDR3 bases are TGTGCCAGCAGCTTAGCAATGATTGTGACTGAAGCTTTCTTT. It encodes CASSLAMIVTEAFF.

The chain carries TRBV7-2 and TRBJ2-1; unclear D gene. Trimming left V 5 bases short and J 2 bases short, with 13 bases between. The CDR3 contains 15 residues. Germline CDR1 SGHTA, CDR2 FQGNSA. CDR3 bases: TGTGCCAGCAGCCCCCAGACTGGGACCTACAATGAGCAGTTCTTC. Its translation is CASSPQTGTYNEQFF.

This clone occurred many times. V usage is TRBV28 and J usage is TRBJ2-3; TRBD2 aligns across 7 bases. The germline CDR1 and CDR2 sequences are MDHEN and SYDVKM. This CDR3 comprises 16 residues. V trimming: 1 base; J trimming: 6 bases; junction bases outside the gene matches: 10. The DNA of the CDR3 is TGTGCCAGCAGTTTATTAGGGAGCGGGGCTTGGGATACGCAGTATTTT. It is translated as CASSLLGSGAWDTQYF.

The J gene is TRBJ2-3, the V gene TRBV15; D remains ambiguous. Germline V gene sequence: CDR1 LNHNV, CDR2 YYDKDF (reference sequence). V was cut by 2 bases and J by 2 bases, with 2 bases left in between. This CDR3 has 12 residues. CDR3 amino acids: CATSRFTDTQYF. The CDR3 region has the DNA TGTGCCACCAGCAGATTCACAGATACGCAGTATTTT.

CDR3 nucleotide sequence: TGTGCCAGCAGCAACACCCCGGGACAGGACGGCTACGAGCAGTACTTC. Translating gives CASSNTPGQDGYEQYF. The J gene is TRBJ2-5, the V gene TRBV4-2, with 8 bases that match TRBD1. The last part of the DNA fits TRBJ2-7 better; the J call may be wrong. The CDR3 covers 16 residues. The germline V gene has CDR1 LGHNA and CDR2 YNFKEQ.

This clone was recorded a few times. The chain combines TRBV7-9 with TRBJ2-4, with 10 bases that match TRBD2. Germline loops: CDR1 SEHNR, CDR2 FQNEAQ (reference sequence). With 2 bases clipped from V and 1 base from J, the junction kept 5 bases outside the gene matches. The CDR3 runs to 17 residues. The DNA of the CDR3 is TGTGCCAGCAGCTTACTAGCGGGAGTTGGGGCCAAAAACATTCAGTACTTC. It codes for CASSLLAGVGAKNIQYF. The whole variable domain, filled in from reference TRBV7-9 and TRBJ2-4, reads DTGVSQNPRHKITKRGQNVTFRCDPISEHNRLYWYRQTLGQGPEFLTYFQNEAQLEKSRLLSDRFSAERPKGSFSTLEIQRTEQGDSAMYLCASSLLAGVGAKNIQYFGAGTRLSVL.

The V gene is TRBV7-9, the J gene TRBJ1-5; 7 bases are a match to TRBD1. Trimming took 3 bases from V and 4 from J; bases not matched to a gene: 9. The germline V gene has CDR1 SEHNR and CDR2 FQNEAQ (reference sequence). The CDR3 covers 16 residues. CDR3 bases: TGTGCCAGCAGCTTGGGGGACAGTTCGGGGAATCAGCCCCAGCATTTT. Its protein product is CASSLGDSSGNQPQHF.

The genes are TRBV5-8 and TRBJ1-5; 11 positions match TRBD1. Unmatched junction bases numbered 10, after V lost 5 bases and J lost 6 bases. CDR3 length: 16 residues. Germline CDR1 reads SGHTS; CDR2 reads YDEGEE. CDR3 residues: CASSARDRGYSQPQHF. The CDR3 DNA sequence: TGTGCCAGCAGTGCCCGGGACAGGGGGTATAGTCAGCCCCAGCATTTT. Drawing the rest from reference TRBV5-8 and TRBJ1-5, the complete variable domain is EAGVTQSPTHLIKTRGQQATLRCSPISGHTSVYWYQQALGLGLQFLLWYDEGEERNRGNFPPRFSGRQFPNYSSELNVNALELEDSALYLCASSARDRGYSQPQHFGDGTRLSIL.

The sample holds a few counts of this clone. The V call is TRBV2, the J call TRBJ2-2; 13 bases map to TRBD2. There are 17 residues in the CDR3. V shed 10 bases and J 5 bases; nucleotides not matched to a gene: 13. Germline values: CDR1 SNHLY, CDR2 FYNNEI. The CDR3 nucleotides are TGTGCCACTCCCAGCGGGACTAGCGGGAAAGGGACCGGGGAGCTGTTTTTT. Protein sequence: CATPSGTSGKGTGELFF.

There are many counts of this clone. The chain joins TRBV30 to TRBJ2-2, with D possibly being TRBD1 (6 bases). The CDR3 totals 14 residues. Trimming took off 3 bases at V and 2 bases at J, with 10 bases between the two ends. Germline-derived CDR1 and CDR2 are GTSNPN and SVGIG (reference sequence). The CDR3 protein is CAWRGGPNTGELFF. The CDR3 nucleotides are TGTGCCTGGAGAGGGGGACCTAACACCGGGGAGCTGTTTTTT.

The chain joins TRBV7-9 to TRBJ2-7; 7 bases map to TRBD1. The CDR3 totals 14 residues. Germline values: CDR1 SEHNR, CDR2 FQNEAQ (reference sequence). Trimming at V came to 5 bases and at J to 3 bases, leaving 7 bases not matched to a gene. Written as DNA, the CDR3 is TGTGCCAGCAGCGTATCCAGGGGGAACTACGAGCAGTACTTC. Translated: CASSVSRGNYEQYF.

The chain uses TRBV7-2 and TRBJ2-7, with TRBD1 as a possible D gene (5 bases). This CDR3 is built from 13 residues. Germline V gene lookup returns CDR1 SGHTA and CDR2 FQGNSA. Trimming stripped 3 bases from V and 5 bases from J, with 11 bases between. The DNA of the CDR3 is TGTGCCAGCAGCTTTTCCCAGGGCCACGAGCAGTACTTC. As protein: CASSFSQGHEQYF.

This clone came up a few times. V gene TRBV7-2 combines with J gene TRBJ2-5; D unresolved. V gave up 2 bases and J gave up 2 bases, with 6 bases separating them. This CDR3 is built from 13 residues. Germline V CDR1 and CDR2: SGHTA, FQGNSA. Here the CDR3 reads CASSLFYQETQYF. The CDR3, as DNA: TGTGCCAGCAGCTTATTTTATCAAGAGACCCAGTACTTC.

The rearrangement joins TRBV5-1 to TRBJ1-2, with 10 nucleotides matching TRBD1. Per the germline V gene, CDR1 is SGHRS and CDR2 is YFSETQ. The CDR3 spans 14 residues. V gave up 2 bases and J gave up 7 bases; unmatched junction bases: 5. Written as DNA, the CDR3 is TGCGCCAGCAGCTTCGACAGGGGGCACGGTGGCTACACCTTC. This sequence encodes CASSFDRGHGGYTF.